This T cell receptor (beta chain) appears in the sequencing data of a study of blood T cell repertoires in COVID-19. Study as a whole: COVID-19 samples from acute and convalescent phases originated in the United States, Italy and Spain.

For recovered donors of Cohort 3, there were two negative PCRs, clearance, or symptom resolution. This clone was counted once. Clones were sequenced by immunoSEQ multiplex PCR, and TCRdb holds only the in-frame ones, with some missing. The sample lists some 130,000 clones; roughly 75% were seen once. The V segment lost 4 bases and the J segment 14 bases; nucleotides outside the gene matches: 7. The CDR3 runs 11 residues. CDR1 is LNHDA and CDR2 is SQIVND in the germline V gene (reference sequence). Material for sequencing was PBMCs or T cells enriched from blood (not recorded which). The receptor's source is a woman between 45 and 65 years old who had recovered from COVID-19. V and J are TRBV19 and TRBJ1-2, with 7 nucleotides matching TRBD1. CDR3 in amino acids: CASSTGTVLTF. The CDR3 region has the DNA TGTGCCAGTAGTACCGGGACAGTTTTAACCTTC. Full variable domain (rest looked up from reference TRBV19 and TRBJ1-2): DGGITQSPKYLFRKEGQNVTLSCEQNLNHDAMYWYRQDPGQGLRLIYYSQIVNDFQKGDIAEGYSVSREKKESFPLTVTSAQKNPTAFYLCASSTGTVLTFGSGTRLTVV.